The entry that follows covers one T cell receptor (beta chain) sequence. Germline CDR1 is MNHEY and CDR2 is SMNVEV (reference sequence). The CDR3 is made up of 13 amino acids. Trimming stripped 0 bases from V and 5 bases from J, with 8 bases between. TCRdb's table, derived via immunoSEQ multiplex PCR, lists solely in-frame clones and lacks some. The repertoire holds about 31,000 clones, with approximately 90% as singletons. This entry is derived from a study of T cell responses to AZD1222 COVID-19 vaccine. The input for sequencing was peripheral blood, taken 28 days after the second AZD1222 dose. The TCR was taken from an adult who received the AZD1222 COVID-19 vaccine. The gene calls are TRBV27 and TRBJ2-7; TRBD1 might be the D (7 bases). This chain's CDR3 is CASSLSRGDEQYF. CDR3 sequence (DNA): TGTGCCAGCAGTTTATCCAGGGGGGACGAGCAGTACTTC.